This T cell receptor (beta chain) was retrieved from a study of blood T cell repertoires in COVID-19. Libraries were prepared by immunoSEQ multiplex PCR; TCRdb keeps only in-frame clonotypes and omits some of them. The profile shows roughly 400,000 clones, approximately 88% of them singletons. The CDR3 totals 13 residues. V lost 5 bases and J lost 1, with 11 bases in between. CDR1 and CDR2 (germline): DFQATT, SNEGSKA (reference sequence). Sequencing was carried out using PBMCs or T cells enriched from blood (not recorded which). This TCR derives from a woman between 40 and 55 years old with acute COVID-19. The chain combines TRBV20-1 with TRBJ2-5; D is possibly TRBD2 (5 bases). The chain's CDR3 is CSAGARGQETQYF. As DNA, the CDR3 is TGCAGTGCTGGTGCCCGGGGCCAAGAGACCCAGTACTTC.